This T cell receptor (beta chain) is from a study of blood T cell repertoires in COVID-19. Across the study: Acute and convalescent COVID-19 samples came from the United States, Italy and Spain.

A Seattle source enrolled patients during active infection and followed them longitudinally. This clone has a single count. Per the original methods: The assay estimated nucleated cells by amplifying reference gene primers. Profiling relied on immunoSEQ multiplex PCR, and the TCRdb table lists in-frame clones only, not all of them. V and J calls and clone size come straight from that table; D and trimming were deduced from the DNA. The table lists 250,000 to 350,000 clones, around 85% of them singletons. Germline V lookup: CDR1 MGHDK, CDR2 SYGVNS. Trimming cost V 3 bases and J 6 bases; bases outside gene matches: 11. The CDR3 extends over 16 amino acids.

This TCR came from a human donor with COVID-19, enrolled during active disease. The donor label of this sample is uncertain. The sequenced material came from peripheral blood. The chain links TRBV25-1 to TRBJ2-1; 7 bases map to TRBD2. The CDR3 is CASSDYGLEASNEQFF. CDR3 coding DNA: TGTGCCAGCAGTGACTACGGACTAGAAGCCTCCAATGAGCAGTTCTTC.